Below are 8 T cell receptor beta chains sequenced from a single sample in a study of post-analysis software for immune sequencing data. Study-wide results and caveats: Five or six TRBV segments, TRBV5-6, TRBV5-1 and TRBV20-1 among them, were found more frequent in patients than controls.

Their antigens remain unidentified. Prepared TCR beta cDNA libraries contained unique molecular identifiers. TCRdb itself ran the PCR reads through MiXCR, one entry per CDR3 protein. This table holds hundreds of thousands of distinct CDR3 sequences, 25% to 30% found once. The sample comprised blood. These receptors were taken from a girl under 18 with multiple sclerosis.

The gene calls are TRBV4-1 and TRBJ1-1; D unclear. Germline values: CDR1 MGHRA, CDR2 YSYEKL. CDR3 size: 15 residues. The V and J ends lost 3 bases and 5 bases respectively, with 16 bases between them. The CDR3 loop reads CASSQVPPATTEAFF. The DNA of the CDR3 is TGCGCCAGCAGCCAGGTCCCCCCGGCGACGACTGAAGCTTTCTTT.

The chain has TRBV12-3 or TRBV12-4 and TRBJ1-2; D remains unclear. The CDR3 covers 15 residues. V was shortened by 2 bases and J by 5 bases, with 15 bases between the two germline ends. CDR3 nucleotide sequence: TGTGCCAGCAGTTTAAAGAGGGCCCCTCGGTATGGCTACACCTTC. Translating gives CASSLKRAPRYGYTF.

The V and J genes are TRBV7-9 and TRBJ2-5; no clear D gene. Germline V gene data show CDR1 as SEHNR and CDR2 as FQNEAQ (reference sequence). The V and J ends lost 5 bases and 5 bases respectively, with 12 bases between them. The CDR3 loop spans 13 amino acids. The CDR3 DNA reads as TGTGCCAGCAGCGATCCCTATGTGGAGACCCAGTACTTC. Translating it yields CASSDPYVETQYF.

This clonotype was counted a few times. The chain joins TRBV12-3 or TRBV12-4 to TRBJ2-5, with 13 bases identical to TRBD2. Unmatched junction bases numbered 6, after V lost 3 bases and J lost 5 bases. The CDR3 sequence is 16 residues long. DNA of the CDR3: TGTGCCAGCAGTTTGATTGTGACTAGCGGGAGGGAGACCCAGTACTTC. The encoded protein is CASSLIVTSGRETQYF.

The chain uses TRBV5-1 and TRBJ2-5; D call uncertain. CDR3 size: 12 residues. Germline CDR1 is SGHRS and CDR2 is YFSETQ. Trimming shortened V by 7 bases and J by 2 bases, and 9 bases separated the two germline ends. Written as DNA, the CDR3 is TGCGCCAGCGCCCCCCAACAAGAGACCCAGTACTTC. This codes for CASAPQQETQYF.

This clonotype was detected a few times. The V and J genes are TRBV2 and TRBJ1-2; no reliable D call. V was clipped by 0 bases and J by 8 bases, with 19 bases between them. The CDR3 has 16 amino acids. CDR1 is SNHLY, CDR2 FYNNEI, per germline. For the CDR3, the DNA is TGTGCCAGCAGTGAAGCGGCTGCCGCTCCTGGAACGGGCTACACCTTC. Protein product: CASSEAAAAPGTGYTF.

This clonotype has a handful of counts. The rearrangement links TRBV7-2 to TRBJ1-2; D unclear. CDR1 is SGHTA, CDR2 FQGNSA, per germline. Trimming pared 7 bases from V and 0 bases from J, leaving 18 bases between. The CDR3 extends over 16 amino acids. The CDR3 DNA is TGTGCCAGCATCACCAGGCCAGGAGGAACTAACTATGGCTACACCTTC. Translation: CASITRPGGTNYGYTF.

The chain couples TRBV7-6 to TRBJ2-3; D tentatively fits TRBD1 or TRBD2 (5 bases each). V shed 5 bases and J shed 5 bases, with 14 bases lying between them. Germline loops: CDR1 SGHVS, CDR2 FNYEAQ. There are 14 residues in the CDR3. The CDR3 reads CASSPQRGRDTQYF. CDR3 bases: TGTGCCAGCAGCCCTCAGAGGGGCAGAGATACGCAGTATTTT.